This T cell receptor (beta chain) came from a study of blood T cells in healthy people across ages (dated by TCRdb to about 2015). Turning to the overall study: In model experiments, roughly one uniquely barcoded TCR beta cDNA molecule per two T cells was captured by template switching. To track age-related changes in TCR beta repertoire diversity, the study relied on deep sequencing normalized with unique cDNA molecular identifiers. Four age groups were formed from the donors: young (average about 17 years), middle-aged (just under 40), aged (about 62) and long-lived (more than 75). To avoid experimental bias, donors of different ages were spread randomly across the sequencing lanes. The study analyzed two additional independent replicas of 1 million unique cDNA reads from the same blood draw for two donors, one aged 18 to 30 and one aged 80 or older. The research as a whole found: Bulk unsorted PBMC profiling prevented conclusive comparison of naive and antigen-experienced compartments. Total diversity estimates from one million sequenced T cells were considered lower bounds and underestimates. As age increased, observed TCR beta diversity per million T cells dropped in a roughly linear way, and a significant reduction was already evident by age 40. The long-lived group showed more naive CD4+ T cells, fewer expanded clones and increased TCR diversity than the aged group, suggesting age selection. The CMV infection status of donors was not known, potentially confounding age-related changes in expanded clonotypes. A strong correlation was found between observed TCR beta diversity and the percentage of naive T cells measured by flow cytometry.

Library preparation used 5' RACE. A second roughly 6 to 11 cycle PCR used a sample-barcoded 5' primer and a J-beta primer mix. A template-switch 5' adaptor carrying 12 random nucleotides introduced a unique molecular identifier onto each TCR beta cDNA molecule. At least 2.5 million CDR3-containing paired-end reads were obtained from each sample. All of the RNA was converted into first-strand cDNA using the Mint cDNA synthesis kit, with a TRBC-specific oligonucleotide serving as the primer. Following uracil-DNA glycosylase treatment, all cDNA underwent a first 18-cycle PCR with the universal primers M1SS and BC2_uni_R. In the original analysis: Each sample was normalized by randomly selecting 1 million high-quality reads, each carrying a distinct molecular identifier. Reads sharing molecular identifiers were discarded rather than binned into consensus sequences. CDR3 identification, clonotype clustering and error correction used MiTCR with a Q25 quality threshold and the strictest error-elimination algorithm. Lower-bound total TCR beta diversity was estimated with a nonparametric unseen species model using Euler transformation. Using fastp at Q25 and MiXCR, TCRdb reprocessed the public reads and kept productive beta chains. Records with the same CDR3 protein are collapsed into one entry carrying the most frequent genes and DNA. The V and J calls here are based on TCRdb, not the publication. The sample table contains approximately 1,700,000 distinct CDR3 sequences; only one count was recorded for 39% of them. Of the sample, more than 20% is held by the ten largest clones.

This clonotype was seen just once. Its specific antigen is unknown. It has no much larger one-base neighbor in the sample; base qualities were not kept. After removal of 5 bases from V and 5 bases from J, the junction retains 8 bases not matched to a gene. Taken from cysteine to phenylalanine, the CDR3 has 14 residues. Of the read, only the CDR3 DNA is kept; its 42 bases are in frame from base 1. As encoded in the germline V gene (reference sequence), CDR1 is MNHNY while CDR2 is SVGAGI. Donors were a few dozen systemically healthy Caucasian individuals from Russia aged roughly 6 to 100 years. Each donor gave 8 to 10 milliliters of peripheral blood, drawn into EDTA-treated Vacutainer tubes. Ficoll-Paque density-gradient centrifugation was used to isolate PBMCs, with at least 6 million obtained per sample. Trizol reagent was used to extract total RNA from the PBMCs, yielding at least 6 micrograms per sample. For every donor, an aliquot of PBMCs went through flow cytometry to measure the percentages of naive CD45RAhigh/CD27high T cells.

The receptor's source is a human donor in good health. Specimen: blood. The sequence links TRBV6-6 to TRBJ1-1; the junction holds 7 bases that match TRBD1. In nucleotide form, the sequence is TGTGCCAGCAGTGGTCGGGACAGCCAAACTGAAGCTTTCTTT. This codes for CASSGRDSQTEAFF.